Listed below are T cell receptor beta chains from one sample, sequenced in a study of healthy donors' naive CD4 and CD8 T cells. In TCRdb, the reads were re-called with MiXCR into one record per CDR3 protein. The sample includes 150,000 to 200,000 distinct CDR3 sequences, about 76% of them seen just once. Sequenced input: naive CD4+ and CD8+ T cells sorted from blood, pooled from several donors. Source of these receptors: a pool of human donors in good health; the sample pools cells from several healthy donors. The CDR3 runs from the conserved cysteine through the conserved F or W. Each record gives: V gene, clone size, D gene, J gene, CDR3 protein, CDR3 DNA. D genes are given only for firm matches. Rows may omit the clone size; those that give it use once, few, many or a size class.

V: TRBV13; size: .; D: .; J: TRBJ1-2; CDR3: CASSLVPTGTYGYTF; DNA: TGTGCCAGCAGCTTAGTTCCCACAGGGACCTATGGCTACACCTTC
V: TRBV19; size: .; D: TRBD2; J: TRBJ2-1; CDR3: CASSLDGGGQYNEQFF; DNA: TGTGCCAGTAGTCTGGACGGCGGGGGGCAATACAATGAGCAGTTCTTC
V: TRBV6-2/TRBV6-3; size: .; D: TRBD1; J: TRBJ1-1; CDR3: CASSLPDRGTEAFF; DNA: TGTGCCAGCAGCCTCCCAGACAGGGGCACTGAAGCTTTCTTT
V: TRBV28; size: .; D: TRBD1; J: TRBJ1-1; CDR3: CASTPGTANTEAFF; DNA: TGTGCCAGCACCCCCGGGACAGCGAACACTGAAGCTTTCTTT
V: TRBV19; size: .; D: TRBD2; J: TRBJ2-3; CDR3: CASSISGASGVSDTQYF; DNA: TGTGCCAGTAGTATATCCGGGGCTAGCGGGGTTTCAGATACGCAGTATTTT
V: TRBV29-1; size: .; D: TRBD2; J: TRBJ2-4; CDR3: CSVGSVAGSLIAKNIQYF; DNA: TGCAGCGTTGGTTCGGTAGCGGGAAGCCTGATAGCCAAAAACATTCAGTACTTC
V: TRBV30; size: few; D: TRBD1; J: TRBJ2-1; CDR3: CAWSWTGGNEQFF; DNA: TGTGCCTGGAGCTGGACAGGGGGGAATGAGCAGTTCTTC
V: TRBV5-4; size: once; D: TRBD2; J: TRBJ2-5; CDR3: CASSPLAGGEETQYF; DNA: TGTGCCAGCAGCCCCTTAGCGGGAGGAGAAGAGACCCAGTACTTC
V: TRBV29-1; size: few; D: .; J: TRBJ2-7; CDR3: CSVDPLQGSYEQYF; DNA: TGCAGCGTTGACCCCCTACAGGGTTCCTACGAGCAGTACTTC
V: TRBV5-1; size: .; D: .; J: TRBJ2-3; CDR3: CASSSSSGTSLPDTQYF; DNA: TGCGCCAGCAGCTCTTCCTCAGGGACTTCCCTTCCAGATACGCAGTATTTT
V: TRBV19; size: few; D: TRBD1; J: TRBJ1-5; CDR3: CASSTQQGNQPQHF; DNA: TGTGCCAGTAGTACACAACAGGGGAATCAGCCCCAGCATTTT
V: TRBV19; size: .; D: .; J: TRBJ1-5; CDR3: CASSIDLSNQPQHF; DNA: TGTGCCAGTAGTATAGATCTTAGCAATCAGCCCCAGCATTTT
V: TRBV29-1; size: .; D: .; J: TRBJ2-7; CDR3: CSVGDTTYEQYF; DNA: TGCAGCGTAGGGGACACCACCTACGAGCAGTACTTC
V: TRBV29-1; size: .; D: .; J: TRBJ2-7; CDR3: CSVARANEQYF; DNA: TGCAGCGTTGCTCGGGCCAACGAGCAGTACTTC
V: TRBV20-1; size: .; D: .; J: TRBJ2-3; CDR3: CSARASPGASWISDTQYF; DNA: TGCAGTGCTAGAGCCTCCCCCGGGGCTAGCTGGATTTCAGATACGCAGTATTTT
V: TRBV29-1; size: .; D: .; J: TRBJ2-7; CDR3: CSVIRGKSSYEQYF; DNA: TGCAGCGTTATTAGAGGGAAGAGCTCCTACGAGCAGTACTTC
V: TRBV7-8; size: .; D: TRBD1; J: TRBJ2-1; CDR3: CASSLGGQGSRSYNEQFF; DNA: TGTGCCAGCAGCTTAGGGGGACAGGGATCACGATCCTACAATGAGCAGTTCTTC
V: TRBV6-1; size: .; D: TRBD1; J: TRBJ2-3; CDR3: CASRKSSRGGLTDTQYF; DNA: TGTGCCAGCAGAAAGAGTAGCAGAGGGGGCCTGACAGATACGCAGTATTTT
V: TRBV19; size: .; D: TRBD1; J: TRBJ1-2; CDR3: CASRGRNYGYTF; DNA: TGTGCCAGCAGGGGGAGAAACTATGGCTACACCTTC
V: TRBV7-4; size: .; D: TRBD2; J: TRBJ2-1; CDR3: CASSLGLAGLSYNEQFF; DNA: TGTGCCAGCAGCTTGGGACTAGCGGGCCTCTCCTACAATGAGCAGTTCTTC
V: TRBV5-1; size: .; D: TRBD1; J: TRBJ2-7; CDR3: CASSLDPGGFSYEQYF; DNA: TGCGCCAGCAGCTTGGATCCAGGGGGCTTTAGCTACGAGCAGTACTTC
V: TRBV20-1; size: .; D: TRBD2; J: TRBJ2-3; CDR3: CSYQRGLTDTQYF; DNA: TGCAGTTACCAGCGGGGGTTAACAGATACGCAGTATTTT
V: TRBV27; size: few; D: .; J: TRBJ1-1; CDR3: CASSDTANTEAFF; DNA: TGTGCCAGCAGTGATACAGCGAACACTGAAGCTTTCTTT
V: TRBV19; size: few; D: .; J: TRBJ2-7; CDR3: CASSNRDRNPYEQYF; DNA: TGTGCCAGTAGTAACCGGGACCGCAACCCATACGAGCAGTACTTC
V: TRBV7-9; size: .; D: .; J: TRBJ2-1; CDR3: CASSPGGDSGYNEQFF; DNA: TGTGCCAGCAGCCCGGGTGGAGACAGTGGATACAATGAGCAGTTCTTC
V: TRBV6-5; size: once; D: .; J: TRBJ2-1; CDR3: CASSFSVVDEQFF; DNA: TGTGCCAGCAGTTTCAGCGTTGTTGATGAGCAGTTCTTC
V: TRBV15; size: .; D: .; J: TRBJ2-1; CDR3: CATSMRVSYNEQFF; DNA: TGTGCCACCAGCATGAGGGTCTCCTACAATGAGCAGTTCTTC
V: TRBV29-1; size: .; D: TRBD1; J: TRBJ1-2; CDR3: CSVTGTEYGYTF; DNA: TGCAGCGTTACCGGGACAGAGTATGGCTACACCTTC
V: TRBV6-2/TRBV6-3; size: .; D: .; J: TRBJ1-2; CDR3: CASSHGSNYGYTF; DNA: TGTGCCAGCAGCCACGGATCTAACTATGGCTACACCTTC
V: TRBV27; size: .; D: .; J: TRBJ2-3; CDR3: CASSLTVGPADTQYF; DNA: TGTGCCAGCAGTTTAACTGTAGGACCCGCAGATACGCAGTATTTT
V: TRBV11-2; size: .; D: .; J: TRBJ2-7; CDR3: CASSMTGEQYF; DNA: TGTGCCAGCAGCATGACTGGGGAGCAGTACTTC
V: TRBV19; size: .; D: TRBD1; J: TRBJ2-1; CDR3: CASSIQTGTAEQFF; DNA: TGTGCCAGTAGTATACAGACAGGGACGGCTGAGCAGTTCTTC
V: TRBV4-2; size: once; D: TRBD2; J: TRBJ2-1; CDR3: CASSHPGTSGESYNEQFF; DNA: TGTGCCAGCAGCCATCCCGGGACTAGCGGTGAATCCTACAATGAGCAGTTCTTC
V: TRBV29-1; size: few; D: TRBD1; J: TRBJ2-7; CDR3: CSVDIRRGHEQYF; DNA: TGCAGCGTTGATATTCGCAGGGGGCACGAGCAGTACTTC
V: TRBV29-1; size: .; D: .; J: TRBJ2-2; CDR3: CSALWTGELFF; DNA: TGCAGCGCCCTATGGACCGGGGAGCTGTTTTTT
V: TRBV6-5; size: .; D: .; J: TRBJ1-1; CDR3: CASSPFVNTEAFF; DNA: TGTGCCAGCAGCCCCTTCGTTAACACTGAAGCTTTCTTT
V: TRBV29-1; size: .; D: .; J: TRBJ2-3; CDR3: CSVDNSFSTDTQYF; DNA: TGCAGCGTAGATAACAGCTTCTCCACAGATACGCAGTATTTT
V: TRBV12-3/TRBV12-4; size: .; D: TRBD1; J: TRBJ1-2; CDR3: CASSSNRGHGYTF; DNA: TGTGCCAGCAGTTCAAACAGGGGGCACGGCTACACCTTC
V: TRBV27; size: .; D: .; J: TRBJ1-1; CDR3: CASSSGLGAFF; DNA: TGTGCCAGCAGTTCCGGTCTAGGGGCTTTCTTT
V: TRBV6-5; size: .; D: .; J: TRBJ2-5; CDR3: CASSYGAYYQETQYF; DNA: TGTGCTAGCAGTTACGGCGCGTATTACCAAGAGACCCAGTACTTC
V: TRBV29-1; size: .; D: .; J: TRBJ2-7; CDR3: CSVGYQDEQYF; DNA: TGCAGCGTTGGTTATCAGGACGAGCAGTACTTC
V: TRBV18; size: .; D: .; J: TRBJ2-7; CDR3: CASSPLDSLREQYF; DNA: TGTGCCAGCTCACCTTTGGACAGCCTTAGGGAGCAGTACTTC
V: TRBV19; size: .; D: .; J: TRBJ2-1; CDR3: CASRTKGREYNEQFF; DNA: TGTGCCAGTAGGACCAAGGGCAGGGAATACAATGAGCAGTTCTTC